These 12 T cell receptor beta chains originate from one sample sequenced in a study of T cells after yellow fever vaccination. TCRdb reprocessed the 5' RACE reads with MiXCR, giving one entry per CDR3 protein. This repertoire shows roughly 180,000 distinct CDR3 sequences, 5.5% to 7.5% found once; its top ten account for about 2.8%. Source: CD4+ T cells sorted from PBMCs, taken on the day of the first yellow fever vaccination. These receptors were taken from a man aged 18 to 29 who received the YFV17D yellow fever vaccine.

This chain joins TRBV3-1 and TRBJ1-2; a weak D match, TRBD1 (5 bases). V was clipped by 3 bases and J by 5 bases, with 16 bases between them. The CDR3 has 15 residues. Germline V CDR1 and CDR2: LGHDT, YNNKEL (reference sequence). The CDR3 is CASSHRGALGYGYTF. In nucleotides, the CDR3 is TGTGCCAGCAGCCATCGCGGGGCCCTAGGGTATGGCTACACCTTC. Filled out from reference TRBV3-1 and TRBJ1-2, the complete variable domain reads DTAVSQTPKYLVTQMGNDKSIKCEQNLGHDTMYWYKQDSKKFLKIMFSYNNKELIINETVPNRFSPKSPDKAHLNLHINSLELGDSAVYFCASSHRGALGYGYTFGSGTRLTVV.

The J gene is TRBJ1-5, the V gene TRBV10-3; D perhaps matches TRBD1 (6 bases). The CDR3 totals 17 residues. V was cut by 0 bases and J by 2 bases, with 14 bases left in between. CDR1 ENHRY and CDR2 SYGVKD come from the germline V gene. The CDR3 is CAISESKGGSGNQPQHF. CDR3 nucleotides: TGTGCCATCAGTGAGTCGAAGGGGGGCTCTGGCAATCAGCCCCAGCATTTT.

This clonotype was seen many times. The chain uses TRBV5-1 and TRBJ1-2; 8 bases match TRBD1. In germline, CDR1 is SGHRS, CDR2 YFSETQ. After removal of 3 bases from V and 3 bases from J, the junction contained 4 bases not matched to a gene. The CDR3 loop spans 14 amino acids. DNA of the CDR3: TGCGCCAGCAGCTCGGGACAGGTAGACTATGGCTACACCTTC. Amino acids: CASSSGQVDYGYTF.

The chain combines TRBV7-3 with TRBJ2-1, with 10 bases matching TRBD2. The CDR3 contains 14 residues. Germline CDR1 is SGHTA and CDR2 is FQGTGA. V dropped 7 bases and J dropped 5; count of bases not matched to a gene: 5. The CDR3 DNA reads TGTGCCAGCAAGAGTAGCGGGGGGCACAATGAGCAGTTCTTC. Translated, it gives CASKSSGGHNEQFF.

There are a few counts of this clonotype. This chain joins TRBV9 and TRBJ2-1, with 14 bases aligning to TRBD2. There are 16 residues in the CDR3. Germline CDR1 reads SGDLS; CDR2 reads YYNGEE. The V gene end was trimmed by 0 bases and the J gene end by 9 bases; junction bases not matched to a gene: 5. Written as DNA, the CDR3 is TGTGCCAGCAGCGTAGGACTAGCGGGGGGGCAAAGTGAGCAGTTCTTC. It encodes CASSVGLAGGQSEQFF.

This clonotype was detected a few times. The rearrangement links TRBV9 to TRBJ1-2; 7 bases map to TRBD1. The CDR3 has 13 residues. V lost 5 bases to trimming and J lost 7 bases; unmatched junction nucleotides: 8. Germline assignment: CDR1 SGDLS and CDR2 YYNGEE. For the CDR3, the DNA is TGTGCCAGCAGTCCGACAGGGTACTCTGGCTACACCTTC. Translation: CASSPTGYSGYTF.

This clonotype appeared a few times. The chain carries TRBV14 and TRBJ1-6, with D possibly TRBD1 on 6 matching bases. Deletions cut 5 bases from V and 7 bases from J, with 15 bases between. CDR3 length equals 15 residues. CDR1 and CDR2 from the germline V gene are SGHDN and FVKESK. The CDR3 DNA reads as TGTGCCAGCAGCGCCCGAGGGGGAGGCAATTCACCCCTCCACTTT. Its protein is CASSARGGGNSPLHF.

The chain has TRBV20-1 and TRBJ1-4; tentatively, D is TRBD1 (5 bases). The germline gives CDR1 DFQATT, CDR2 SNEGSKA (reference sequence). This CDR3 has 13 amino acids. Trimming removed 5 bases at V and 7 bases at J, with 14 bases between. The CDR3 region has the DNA TGCAGTGCTCCGGGGCCGACGGGTGAAAAACTGTTTTTT. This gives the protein CSAPGPTGEKLFF.

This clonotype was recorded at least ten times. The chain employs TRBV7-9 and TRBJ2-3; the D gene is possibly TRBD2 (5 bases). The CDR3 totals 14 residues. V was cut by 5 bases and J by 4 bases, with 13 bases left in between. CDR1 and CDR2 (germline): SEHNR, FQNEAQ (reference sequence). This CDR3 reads CASSLDSTPDTQYF. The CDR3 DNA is TGTGCCAGCAGCCTGGACTCAACCCCAGATACGCAGTATTTT.

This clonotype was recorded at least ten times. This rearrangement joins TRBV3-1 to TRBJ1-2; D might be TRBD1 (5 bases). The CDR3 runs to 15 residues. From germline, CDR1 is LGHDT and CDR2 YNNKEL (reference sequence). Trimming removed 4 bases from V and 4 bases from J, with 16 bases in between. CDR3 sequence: CASSPSTGTAYGYTF. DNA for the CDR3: TGTGCCAGCAGCCCAAGTACCGGGACGGCCTATGGCTACACCTTC.

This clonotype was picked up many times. The CDR3 DNA is TGTGCCAGCAGCCAAGAGCCCCCCGGCGAGCAGTACTTC. It codes for CASSQEPPGEQYF. This chain uses TRBV4-2 with TRBJ2-7; D is undetermined. CDR3 size: 13 residues. Trimming took 0 bases from V and 6 from J, leaving 9 bases between them. Germline assignment: CDR1 LGHNA and CDR2 YNFKEQ.

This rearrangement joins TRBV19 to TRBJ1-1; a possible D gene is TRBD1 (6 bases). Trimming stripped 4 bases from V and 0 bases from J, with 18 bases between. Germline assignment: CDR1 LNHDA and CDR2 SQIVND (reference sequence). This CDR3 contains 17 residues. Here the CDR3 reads CASSTVIQGRVNTEAFF. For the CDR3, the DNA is TGTGCCAGTAGTACGGTTATACAGGGTAGAGTGAACACTGAAGCTTTCTTT.